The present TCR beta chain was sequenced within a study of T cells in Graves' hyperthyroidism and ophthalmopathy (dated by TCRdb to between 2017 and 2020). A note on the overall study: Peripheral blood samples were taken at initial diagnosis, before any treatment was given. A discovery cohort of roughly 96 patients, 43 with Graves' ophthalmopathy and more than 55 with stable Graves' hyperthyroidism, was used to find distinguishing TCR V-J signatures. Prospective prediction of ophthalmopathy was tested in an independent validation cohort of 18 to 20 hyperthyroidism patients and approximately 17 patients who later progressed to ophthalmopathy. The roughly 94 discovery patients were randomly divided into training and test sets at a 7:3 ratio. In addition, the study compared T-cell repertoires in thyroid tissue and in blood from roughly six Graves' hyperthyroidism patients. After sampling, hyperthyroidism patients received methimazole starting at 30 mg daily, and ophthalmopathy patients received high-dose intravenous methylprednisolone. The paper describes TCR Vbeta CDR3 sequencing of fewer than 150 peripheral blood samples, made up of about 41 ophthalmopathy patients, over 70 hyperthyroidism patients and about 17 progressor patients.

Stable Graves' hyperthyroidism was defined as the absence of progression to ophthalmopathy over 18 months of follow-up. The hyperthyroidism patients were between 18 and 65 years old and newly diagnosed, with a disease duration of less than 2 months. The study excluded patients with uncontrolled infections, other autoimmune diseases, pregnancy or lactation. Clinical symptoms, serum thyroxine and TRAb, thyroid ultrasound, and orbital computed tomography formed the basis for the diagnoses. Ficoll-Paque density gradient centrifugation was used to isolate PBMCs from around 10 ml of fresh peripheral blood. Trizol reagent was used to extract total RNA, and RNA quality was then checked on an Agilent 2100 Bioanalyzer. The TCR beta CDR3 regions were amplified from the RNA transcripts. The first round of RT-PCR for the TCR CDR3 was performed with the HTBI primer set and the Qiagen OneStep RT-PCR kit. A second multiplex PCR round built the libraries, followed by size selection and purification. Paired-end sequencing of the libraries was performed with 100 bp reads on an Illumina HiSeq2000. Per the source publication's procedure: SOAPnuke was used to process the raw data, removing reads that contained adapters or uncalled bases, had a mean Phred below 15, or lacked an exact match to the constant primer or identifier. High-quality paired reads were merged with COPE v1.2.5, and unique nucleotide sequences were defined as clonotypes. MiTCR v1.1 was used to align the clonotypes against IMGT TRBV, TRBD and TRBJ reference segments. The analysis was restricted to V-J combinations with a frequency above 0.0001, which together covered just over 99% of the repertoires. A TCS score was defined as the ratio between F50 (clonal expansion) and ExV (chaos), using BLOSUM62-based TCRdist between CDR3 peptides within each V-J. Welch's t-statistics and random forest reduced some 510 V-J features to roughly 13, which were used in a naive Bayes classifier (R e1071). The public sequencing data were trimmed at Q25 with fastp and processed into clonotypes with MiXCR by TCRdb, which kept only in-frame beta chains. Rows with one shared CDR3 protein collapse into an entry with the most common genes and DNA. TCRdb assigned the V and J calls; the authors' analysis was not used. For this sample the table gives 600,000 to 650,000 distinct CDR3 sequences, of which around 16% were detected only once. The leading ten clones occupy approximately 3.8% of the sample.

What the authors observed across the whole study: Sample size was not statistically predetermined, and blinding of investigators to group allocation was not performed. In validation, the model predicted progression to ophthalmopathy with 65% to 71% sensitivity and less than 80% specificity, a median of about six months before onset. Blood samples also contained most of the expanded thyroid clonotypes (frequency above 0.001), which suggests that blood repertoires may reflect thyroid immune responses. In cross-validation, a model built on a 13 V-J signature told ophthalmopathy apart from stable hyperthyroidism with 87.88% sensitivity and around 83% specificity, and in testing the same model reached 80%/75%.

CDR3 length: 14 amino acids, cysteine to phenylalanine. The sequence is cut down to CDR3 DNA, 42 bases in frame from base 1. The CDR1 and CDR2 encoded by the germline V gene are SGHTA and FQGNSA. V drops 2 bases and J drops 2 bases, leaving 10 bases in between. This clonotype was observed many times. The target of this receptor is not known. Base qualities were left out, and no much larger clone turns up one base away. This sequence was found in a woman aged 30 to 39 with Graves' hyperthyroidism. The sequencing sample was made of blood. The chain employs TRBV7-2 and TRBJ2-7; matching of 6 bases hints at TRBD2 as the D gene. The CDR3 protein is CASSLNAGPYEQYF. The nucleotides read TGTGCCAGCAGCTTAAACGCGGGACCCTACGAGCAGTACTTC.